The present T cell receptor beta chain was sequenced within a study of cytomegalovirus exposure and HLA in healthy donors. Produced via immunoSEQ multiplex PCR; TCRdb's table is partial and in-frame only. The table has about 220,000 clones, more than 75% seen once. Germline lookup yields CDR1 SGHDT and CDR2 YYEEEE. The CDR3 has 15 residues. V lost 4 bases and J lost 8; bases outside the gene matches: 11. The receptor comes from a man aged 18 to 29 in good health and CMV-seronegative. The chain couples TRBV5-6 to TRBJ1-4, with 7 bases lining up with TRBD1. Sequenced input: PBMCs. CDR3 in DNA: TGTGCCAGCAGCCGACCGACAGGGTTTAAGGAAAAACTGTTTTTT. It yields the protein CASSRPTGFKEKLFF.